A few counts support the clone carrying this T cell receptor beta chain. These data belong to a study of T cell repertoires in breast cancer. Background on the study: Samples averaged approximately 500,000 sequences and around 10 reads per cell.

The expanded emulsion RT-PCR method captured paired alpha and beta chains from CD8+ T cells. Unpaired genes were suppressed by blocking oligonucleotides during a second nested PCR. Emulsion RT-PCR used roughly 5,000-250,000 T cells and C-region, Stepout, V-region primers. TCRdb itself ran the emulsion pairing reads through MiXCR, one entry per CDR3 protein. The data hold nearly 40,000 distinct CDR3 sequences, with roughly 44% observed a single time. Unmatched junction bases numbered 1, after V lost 2 bases and J lost 6 bases. The germline V gene encodes CDR1 DFQATT and CDR2 SNEGSKA (reference sequence). This CDR3 is 12 amino acids long.

The sequencing sample was made of CD8+ T cells. The chain combines TRBV20-1 with TRBJ2-7; 10 positions match TRBD2. The receptor was isolated from a pool of human donors with breast cancer or a healthy control (not recorded which). The CDR3 region is CSARLAGVEQYF. The CDR3 nucleotides read TGCAGTGCTAGACTAGCGGGAGTCGAGCAGTACTTC.